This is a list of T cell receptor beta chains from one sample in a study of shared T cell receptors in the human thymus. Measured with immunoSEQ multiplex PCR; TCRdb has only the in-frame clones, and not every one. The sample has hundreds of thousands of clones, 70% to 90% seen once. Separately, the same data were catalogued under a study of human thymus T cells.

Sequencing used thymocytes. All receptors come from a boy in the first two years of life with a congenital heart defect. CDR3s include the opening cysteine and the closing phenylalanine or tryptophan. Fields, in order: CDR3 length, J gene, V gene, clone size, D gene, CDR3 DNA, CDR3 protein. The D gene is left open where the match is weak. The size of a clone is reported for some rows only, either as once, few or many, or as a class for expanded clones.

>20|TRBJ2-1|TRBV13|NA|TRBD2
TGTGCCAGCAGCGCGGGCCCGGGACTAGCGGGAGGGCCGGATTGCGATGAGCAGTTCTTC
CASSAGPGLAGGPDCDEQFF
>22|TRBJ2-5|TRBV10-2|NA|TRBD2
TGCGCCAGCAGTGAGTGGTCAGGGCGCGGGGTTGTAGCGGGACATTTCCAAGAGACCCAGTACTTC
CASSEWSGRGVVAGHFQETQYF
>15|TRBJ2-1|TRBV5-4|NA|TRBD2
TGTGCCAGCAGACCGGGACTAGCGGACAACAATGAGCAGTTCTTC
CASRPGLADNNEQFF
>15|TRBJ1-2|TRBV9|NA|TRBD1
TGTGCCAGCAGCGTAGCCCCGGGACAGGGAACTGGCTACACCTTC
CASSVAPGQGTGYTF
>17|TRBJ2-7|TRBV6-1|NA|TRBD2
TGTGCCAGCAGTGAAAAGGTTCGGCTAGCGGAAAGCTACGAGCAGTACTTC
CASSEKVRLAESYEQYF
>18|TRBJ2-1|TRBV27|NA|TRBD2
TGTGCCAGCAGTTTAGGGGTCCGCGGGGGGGTCTCCTACAATGAGCAGTTCTTC
CASSLGVRGGVSYNEQFF
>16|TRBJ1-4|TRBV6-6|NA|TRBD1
TGTGCCAGCAGTTGTTTAGACAGGGGGGAGAATGAAAAACTGTTTTTT
CASSCLDRGENEKLFF
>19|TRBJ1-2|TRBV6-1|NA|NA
TGTGCCAGCAGTGAAGGTCACAAGGGGGGGCGAATTGGGTGGGACGGCTACACCTTC
CASSEGHKGGRIGWDGYTF
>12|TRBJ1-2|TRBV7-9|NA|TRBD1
TGTGCCAGCAGCTTGGACAGGGGTAGCTACACCTTC
CASSLDRGSYTF
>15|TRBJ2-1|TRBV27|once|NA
TGTGCCAGCAGTTTACGACAGGACGGCTTCAATGAGCAGTTCTTC
CASSLRQDGFNEQFF
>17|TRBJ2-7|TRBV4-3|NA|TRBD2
TGCGCCAGCAGCCAAGGATTCCCACGCGGGGGGTCCTACGAGCAGTACTTC
CASSQGFPRGGSYEQYF
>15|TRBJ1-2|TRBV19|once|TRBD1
TGTGCCAGTACTCTCCGGGCAGGGGGCATCTATGGCTACACCTTC
CASTLRAGGIYGYTF
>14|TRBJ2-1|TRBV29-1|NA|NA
TGCAGCGTTCGTTCCAGCGGACCATACAATGAGCAGTTCTTC
CSVRSSGPYNEQFF
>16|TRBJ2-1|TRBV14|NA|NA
TGTGCCAGCAGCCAGCGACGGGTCCCCTCCTACAATGAGCAGTTCTTC
CASSQRRVPSYNEQFF
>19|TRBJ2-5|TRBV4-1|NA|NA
TGCGCCAGCAGCCAAGATGACCAAAGTGGGCAGGGAATGGTAGAGACCCAGTACTTC
CASSQDDQSGQGMVETQYF
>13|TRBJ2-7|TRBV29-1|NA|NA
TGCAGCGTTGACTATCCGGACATCTCGGGACTCCACTTC
CSVDYPDISGLHF
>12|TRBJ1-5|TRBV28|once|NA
TGTGCCAGCCTGCGGGGCAATCAGCCCCAGCATTTT
CASLRGNQPQHF
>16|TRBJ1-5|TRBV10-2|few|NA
TGCGCCAGCAGTGAGGAGCCGTGGTATAGCAATCAGCCCCAGCATTTT
CASSEEPWYSNQPQHF
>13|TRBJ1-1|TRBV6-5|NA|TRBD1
TGTGCCAGCAAAAGACAGGGAGGAACTGAAGCTTTCTTT
CASKRQGGTEAFF
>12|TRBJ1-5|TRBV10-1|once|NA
TGCGCCAGCAGTGATTCAGATCAGCCCCAGCATTTT
CASSDSDQPQHF
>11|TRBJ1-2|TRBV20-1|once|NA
TGCAGTCACCAAGAGGGGGAAGGCTACACCTTC
CSHQEGEGYTF
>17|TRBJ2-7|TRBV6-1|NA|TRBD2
TGTGCCAGCAGTGAGATACTAGCGGGAGTGAGCGCCTACGAGCAGTACTTC
CASSEILAGVSAYEQYF
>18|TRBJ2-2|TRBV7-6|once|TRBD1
TGTGCCAGCAGCTTAGCCTCGGGACAGGCTACGAACACCGGGGAGCTGTTTTTT
CASSLASGQATNTGELFF
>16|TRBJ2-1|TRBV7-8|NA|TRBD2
TGTGCCAGCAGCTGGGGACTAGCGGGGGCCTACAATGAGCAGTTCTTC
CASSWGLAGAYNEQFF
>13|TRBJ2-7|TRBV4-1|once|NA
TGCGCCAGCAGCATCCGACTTAATTACGAGCAGTACTTC
CASSIRLNYEQYF
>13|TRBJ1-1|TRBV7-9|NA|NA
TGTGCCAGCAGACCGGGACAAGTCGTGGAAGCTTTCTTT
CASRPGQVVEAFF
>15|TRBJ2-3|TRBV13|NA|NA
TGTGCCAGCAGCTTAGATTTCCAGGGGCCGGATACGCAGTATTTT
CASSLDFQGPDTQYF
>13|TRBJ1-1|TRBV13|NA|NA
TGTGCCGCCCGACGGGGCGGGGGGACTGAAGCTTTCTTT
CAARRGGGTEAFF
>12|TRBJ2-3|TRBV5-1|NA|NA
TGCGCCAGCACCCAGGGCACAGATACGCAGTATTTT
CASTQGTDTQYF
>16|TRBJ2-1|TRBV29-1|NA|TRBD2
TGCAGCGTTGCGGGGACTAGCGGGACGGGCTACAATGAGCAGTTCTTC
CSVAGTSGTGYNEQFF
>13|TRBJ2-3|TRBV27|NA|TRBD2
TGTGCCAGCAGTCCCAGGGAGGGAGATACGCAGTATTTT
CASSPREGDTQYF
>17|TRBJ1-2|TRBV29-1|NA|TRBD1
TGCAGCGTTGAAACAGGACAGGGACGGTCGGGGGCCTATGGCTACACCTTC
CSVETGQGRSGAYGYTF
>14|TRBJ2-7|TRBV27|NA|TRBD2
TGTGCCAGCATGGGTAGCGGGAGATCCTACGAGCAGTACTTC
CASMGSGRSYEQYF
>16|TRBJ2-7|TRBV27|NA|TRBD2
TGTGCCAGCAGCCTTCGGCTAGCGGGGCAACCCTACGAGCAGTACTTC
CASSLRLAGQPYEQYF
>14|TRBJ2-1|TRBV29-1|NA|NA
TGCAGCGTTGATTGGAGACTAGGCTACAATGAGCAGTTCTTC
CSVDWRLGYNEQFF
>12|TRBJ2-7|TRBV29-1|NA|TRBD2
TGCAGCGTCCAACGCGGGAGGGGCGAGCAGTACTTC
CSVQRGRGEQYF
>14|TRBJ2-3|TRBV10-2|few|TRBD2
TGCGCCACCACTAGCGGGTCGTTCGCAGATACGCAGTATTTT
CATTSGSFADTQYF
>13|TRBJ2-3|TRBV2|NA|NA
TGTGCCAGCATGGGACTCCTCACAGATACGCAGTATTTT
CASMGLLTDTQYF
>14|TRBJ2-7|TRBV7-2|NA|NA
TGTGCCAGCAGCTTAGAACAGGGAACGTACGAGCAGTACTTC
CASSLEQGTYEQYF
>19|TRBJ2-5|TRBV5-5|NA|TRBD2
TGTGCCAGCAGCCCGGATAGGCGGGGACTAGCGGGGTCCAAAGAGACCCAGTACTTC
CASSPDRRGLAGSKETQYF
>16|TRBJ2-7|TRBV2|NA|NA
TGTGCCAGCACTGTGACACCGGGACTGGGAGCCGACGAGCAGTACTTC
CASTVTPGLGADEQYF
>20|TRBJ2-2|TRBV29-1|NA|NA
TGCAGCGTTGAAGGAGGCCGGGACAGGGGGATAGCGGGAGGTTTCGGGGAGCTGTTTTTT
CSVEGGRDRGIAGGFGELFF
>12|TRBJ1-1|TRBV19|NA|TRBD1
TGTGCCAGTAGTCTCGGGACAGCTGAAGCTTTCTTT
CASSLGTAEAFF
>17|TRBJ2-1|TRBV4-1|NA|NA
TGCGCCAGCAGCCCCCGTCAGCGGCGGTTACCCTACAATGAGCAGTTCTTC
CASSPRQRRLPYNEQFF
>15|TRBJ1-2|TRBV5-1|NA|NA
TGCGCCAGCAGCTGGGTGGCAGGTCGCCCGTATGGCTACACCTTC
CASSWVAGRPYGYTF
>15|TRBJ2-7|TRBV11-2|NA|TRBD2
TGTGCCAGCAGCTTTCAACGGGAGGCTGCCTACGAGCAGTACTTC
CASSFQREAAYEQYF
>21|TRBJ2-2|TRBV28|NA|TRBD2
TGTGCCAGCACCGAGAGCCTGAGGACTAGCGGGACGAGGGAGAACACCGGGGAGCTGTTTTTT
CASTESLRTSGTRENTGELFF
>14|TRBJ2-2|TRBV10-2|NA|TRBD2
TGCGCCAGCAGTGAGCCCGGGACTATTCGGGAGCTGTTTTTT
CASSEPGTIRELFF
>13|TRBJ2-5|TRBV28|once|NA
TGTGCCAGCGCCGGAGTACCCCCCAAGACCCAGTACTTC
CASAGVPPKTQYF
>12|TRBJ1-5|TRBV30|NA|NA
TGTGCCTGGAGGACAGGTCATCAGCCCCAGCATTTT
CAWRTGHQPQHF
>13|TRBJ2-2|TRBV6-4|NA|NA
TGTGCCAGCGCTTTAGCCCCCTTCGGGGAGCTGTTTTTT
CASALAPFGELFF
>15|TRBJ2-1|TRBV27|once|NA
TGTGCCAGCAGTTCCCAGGGGCGTACCTACAATGAGCAGTTCTTC
CASSSQGRTYNEQFF